This paragraph reports one TCR beta chain. Its target is unknown. The CDR3 extends over 16 amino acids. The germline V gene encodes CDR1 MDHEN and CDR2 SYDVKM. V was pared by 2 bases and J by 0 bases, with 11 bases between. The method was immunoSEQ multiplex PCR; TCRdb's version includes in-frame clones alone and lacks a portion of them. Among approximately 54,000 clones listed, roughly 90% were seen once. The data originate from a study of cytomegalovirus exposure and HLA in healthy donors. Overall study: The 95 to 150 validation repertoires were produced on the same platform as the 650 or so repertoires of the first cohort. This was reported in a later analysis. Study results and caveats: Subsequent analysis showed first-cohort TCR clusters tending to co-occur in over a hundred validation repertoires. Rarity held for most TCR sequences, but there were some public TCRs that occurred in many donors. Associated with cytomegalovirus, according to the listing, were about 160 TCR beta chains.

The sequenced material came from PBMCs. The receptor was isolated from a young woman in good health and CMV-seropositive. The V and J genes are TRBV28 and TRBJ1-5, with D perhaps TRBD1 (6 bases). CDR3 residues: CASSLSRGYSNQPQHF. The CDR3 region has the DNA TGTGCCAGCAGTTTAAGCAGGGGTTATAGCAATCAGCCCCAGCATTTT.